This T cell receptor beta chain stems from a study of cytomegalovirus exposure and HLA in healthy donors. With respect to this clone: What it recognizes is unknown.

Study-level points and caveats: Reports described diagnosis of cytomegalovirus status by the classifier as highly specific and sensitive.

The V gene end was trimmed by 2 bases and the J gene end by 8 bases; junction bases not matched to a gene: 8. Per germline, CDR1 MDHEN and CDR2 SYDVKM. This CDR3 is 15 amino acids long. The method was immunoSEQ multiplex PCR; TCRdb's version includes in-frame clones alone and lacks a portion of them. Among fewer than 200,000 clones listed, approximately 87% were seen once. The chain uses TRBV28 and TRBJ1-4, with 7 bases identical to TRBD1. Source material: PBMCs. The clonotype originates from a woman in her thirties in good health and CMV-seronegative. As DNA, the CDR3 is TGTGCCAGCAGTTTACGGCGACAGGGTAGAGAAAAACTGTTTTTT. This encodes CASSLRRQGREKLFF.